In its sample, the clone carrying this T cell receptor (beta chain) was seen once. This record belongs to a study of blood T cell repertoires in COVID-19. Study context: In each case, the material was cDNA or gDNA derived from T cells, B-cell-depleted T cells, or PBMCs.

The table came from immunoSEQ multiplex PCR; TCRdb's copy has only in-frame clones and leaves some out. The profile shows 200,000 to 300,000 clones, approximately 81% of them singletons. From germline, CDR1 is LGHDT and CDR2 YNNKEL (reference sequence). J lost 4 bases, V lost 0 bases, and 5 bases had no gene match. This CDR3 has 17 residues. The source of this sequence is a man aged 55 to 70 with acute or convalescent COVID-19. Material for sequencing was peripheral blood. The chain employs TRBV3-1 (or the pseudogene TRBV3-2) and TRBJ2-1; 11 nucleotides agree with TRBD2. The CDR3 region has the DNA TGTGCCAGCAGCCAAGAGACTAGCGGGATGAGGTACAATGAGCAGTTCTTC. Its translation is CASSQETSGMRYNEQFF.